The 2 T cell receptor beta chains listed next were all sequenced from one sample in a study of blood T cells in healthy people across ages. Then a second PCR, running roughly 7 to 11 cycles, was carried out with a sample-barcoded 5' primer and a J-beta primer mix. Via MiXCR, TCRdb re-called the 5' RACE reads, giving one row per CDR3 protein. The table lists roughly 800,000 distinct CDR3 sequences, 55% to 75% of them singletons, with about 20% in the top ten. The sample comprised blood. The receptor source for this set is a man aged 25 to 40 in good health.

This clonotype was seen a few times. The chain has TRBV6-4 and TRBJ2-1; 8 bases align to TRBD2. Germline V gives CDR1 MRHNA, CDR2 SNTAGT. CDR3 length: 14 amino acids. J was trimmed by 6 bases and V by 8 bases; bases with no gene match: 9. The CDR3 DNA reads TGTGCCAGCCGGGGGGGGGGGGAAAGCAATGAGCAGTTCTTC. The encoded protein is CASRGGGESNEQFF.

The CDR3 loop is CASSGGSPGRSSYNEQFF. CDR3 nucleotide sequence: TGTGCCAGCAGTGGGGGGTCTCCCGGACGGAGCTCCTACAATGAGCAGTTCTTC. This rearrangement joins TRBV6-1 to TRBJ2-1, with D perhaps being TRBD1 or TRBD2 (5 bases each). Trimming took off 4 bases at V and 0 bases at J, with 19 bases between the two ends. The germline V gene encodes CDR1 MNHNS and CDR2 SASEGT. The CDR3 contains 18 residues.